Below are 15 T cell receptor beta chains sequenced from a single sample in a study of glioma-infiltrating T cells. TCR alpha and beta CDR3 regions were amplified from RNA using iRepertoire nested multiplex PCR. Via MiXCR, TCRdb re-called the multiplex PCR reads, giving one row per CDR3 protein. In the table there are around 130,000 distinct CDR3 sequences, around 23% of which are singletons. The sequencing sample was made of glioma tissue, nonneoplastic brain tissue, or PBMCs (not recorded which). These receptors were collected from a human donor with low-grade glioma or glioblastoma, undergoing nonglioma brain surgery, or in good health (not recorded which).

This clonotype turned up a few times. CDR3 coding DNA: TGTGCCACCAGTGATCAAACAGATACTATTTACAATGAGCAGTTCTTC. The encoded protein is CATSDQTDTIYNEQFF. The chain employs TRBV24-1 and TRBJ2-1; D uncertain. There are 16 residues in the CDR3. The germline V gene encodes CDR1 KGHDR and CDR2 SFDVKD. V was shortened by 3 bases and J by 4 bases, with 15 bases between the two germline ends.

The rearrangement joins TRBV7-7 to TRBJ2-1; 7 bases fit TRBD2. Germline CDR1 and CDR2: SSHAT and FNYEAQ (reference sequence). V was pared by 5 bases and J by 2 bases, with 9 bases of the junction left unmatched. CDR3 length: 16 residues. CDR3 in DNA: TGTGCCAGCAGCGCAGTCATAGCGGGCACCTACAATGAGCAGTTCTTC. This translates into CASSAVIAGTYNEQFF.

The chain links TRBV20-1 to TRBJ2-7; TRBD1 aligns across 7 bases. Trimming at V came to 6 bases and at J to 2 bases, leaving 7 bases not matched to a gene. The CDR3 contains 13 residues. CDR1 is DFQATT, CDR2 SNEGSKA, per germline (reference sequence). The chain's CDR3 is CSASRDRAYEQYV. DNA of the CDR3: TGCAGTGCGAGCCGAGACAGGGCCTACGAGCAGTACGTC.

The chain combines TRBV5-1 with TRBJ2-2; D is perhaps TRBD2 (5 bases). Trimming took 5 bases from V and 7 from J, leaving 18 bases between them. CDR3 length: 15 residues. CDR1 is SGHRS, CDR2 YFSETQ, per germline. DNA of the CDR3: TGCGCCAGCAGGATGAATGACTACCCCAGCGGGGAGCTGTTTTTT. It specifies CASRMNDYPSGELFF.

This clonotype appeared many times. V gene TRBV7-9 combines with J gene TRBJ2-5; perhaps TRBD1 as D (5 bases). The germline V gene encodes CDR1 SEHNR and CDR2 FQNEAQ (reference sequence). Trimming left V 5 bases short and J 2 bases short, with 12 bases between. The CDR3 runs 14 residues. This chain's CDR3 is CASSLWKGQETQYF. The CDR3 nucleotides are TGTGCCAGCAGCCTCTGGAAGGGGCAAGAGACCCAGTACTTC. The variable domain in full, with the rest retrieved from reference TRBV7-9 and TRBJ2-5, is DTGVSQNPRHKITKRGQNVTFRCDPISEHNRLYWYRQTLGQGPEFLTYFQNEAQLEKSRLLSDRFSAERPKGSFSTLEIQRTEQGDSAMYLCASSLWKGQETQYFGPGTRLLVL.

This clonotype was counted a few times. The chain joins TRBV28 to TRBJ1-5; tentative D call: TRBD1 (6 bases). Germline values: CDR1 MDHEN, CDR2 SYDVKM. The CDR3 runs to 18 residues. V gave up 2 bases and J gave up 3 bases, with 20 bases separating them. The CDR3 here is CASSLRRGGDRTNQPQHF. Here the CDR3 DNA reads TGTGCCAGCAGTTTAAGGAGGGGTGGTGACAGGACCAATCAGCCCCAGCATTTT.

CDR3 DNA: TGTGCCAGCAGCACCGGGGAAGGAAGTGGCTACACCTTC. Its translation: CASSTGEGSGYTF. V is TRBV4-2 and J is TRBJ1-2; D not certain. Trimming pared 5 bases from V and 7 bases from J, leaving 14 bases between. The CDR3 loop spans 13 amino acids. CDR1 and CDR2 (germline): LGHNA, YNFKEQ.

CDR3 nucleotide sequence: TGTGCCAGCAGTCTAGTGCCAGGGGGCAAGGACTATGGCTACACCTTC. It codes for CASSLVPGGKDYGYTF. The chain carries TRBV7-3 and TRBJ1-2; 8 nucleotides line up with TRBD1. V lost 6 bases, J lost 3 bases, and 12 bases stayed unmatched. This CDR3 is 16 amino acids long. Germline-derived CDR1 and CDR2 are SGHTA and FQGTGA.

J is TRBJ2-2 and V is TRBV7-9; TRBD2 aligns across 9 bases. The CDR3 consists of 15 residues. Losses at the gene ends were 3 bases for V and 6 bases for J; bases not matched to a gene: 5. Germline assignment: CDR1 SEHNR and CDR2 FQNEAQ (reference sequence). The CDR3 is CASSFSGGFAGELFF. In DNA, the CDR3 is TGTGCCAGCAGCTTCAGCGGGGGGTTTGCCGGGGAGCTGTTTTTT.

This clonotype showed up just a few times. The CDR3 loop reads CASSPPEGTDTQYF. CDR3 DNA: TGTGCCAGCAGCCCACCAGAGGGCACAGATACGCAGTATTTT. The V call is TRBV2, the J call TRBJ2-3; D gene ambiguous. With 6 bases removed from V and 1 base from J, the gap between germline ends came to 11 bases. Germline loops: CDR1 SNHLY, CDR2 FYNNEI. This CDR3 has 14 residues.

This chain uses TRBV6-1 with TRBJ2-1, with 11 nucleotides matching TRBD2. V gave up 6 bases and J gave up 8 bases; unmatched junction bases: 9. The germline CDR1 and CDR2 sequences are MNHNS and SASEGT. The CDR3 contains 15 residues. The CDR3 reads CASSITSGGMYEQFF. The CDR3 DNA sequence: TGTGCCAGCAGCATAACTAGCGGGGGTATGTATGAGCAGTTCTTC.

The J gene is TRBJ2-3, the V gene TRBV9, with TRBD1 as a possible D gene (5 bases). V dropped 8 bases and J dropped 5 bases, with 18 bases sitting between them. Germline lookup yields CDR1 SGDLS and CDR2 YYNGEE. This CDR3 comprises 14 residues. The CDR3 bases are TGTGCCAGTTCTGGACAAGGGTTACGAGATACGCAGTATTTT. Amino acid sequence: CASSGQGLRDTQYF.

V usage is TRBV14 and J usage is TRBJ2-5, with TRBD2 identical over 9 bases. Per germline, CDR1 SGHDN and CDR2 FVKESK. This CDR3 is 15 amino acids long. J lost 1 base, V lost 1 base, and 1 base had no gene match. CDR3 DNA: TGTGCCAGCAGCCAAGGACTAGCGGTCCAAGAGACCCAGTACTTC. It encodes CASSQGLAVQETQYF.

There are many counts of this clonotype. The gene calls are TRBV7-9 and TRBJ2-3; 8 bases line up with TRBD2. Germline trimming cut 3 bases from V and 3 bases from J; bases unmatched to any gene: 11. The CDR3 runs to 17 residues. Germline V gene lookup returns CDR1 SEHNR and CDR2 FQNEAQ (reference sequence). CDR3 in DNA: TGTGCCAGCAGCTTTCTGTCCGGGACTAGTCATACAGATACGCAGTATTTT. It codes for CASSFLSGTSHTDTQYF. Filled out from reference TRBV7-9 and TRBJ2-3, the complete variable domain reads DTGVSQNPRHKITKRGQNVTFRCDPISEHNRLYWYRQTLGQGPEFLTYFQNEAQLEKSRLLSDRFSAERPKGSFSTLEIQRTEQGDSAMYLCASSFLSGTSHTDTQYFGPGTRLTVL.

The sample holds many counts of this clonotype. The chain is built from TRBV27 and TRBJ1-6; 8 bases align to TRBD1. This CDR3 is 17 amino acids long. From germline, CDR1 is MNHEY and CDR2 SMNVEV (reference sequence). V lost 3 bases and J lost 2; bases outside the gene matches: 6. This chain's CDR3 is CASSLRTGTTYNSPLHF. The CDR3 nucleotides are TGTGCCAGCAGTTTGAGGACAGGGACCACCTATAATTCACCCCTCCACTTT.